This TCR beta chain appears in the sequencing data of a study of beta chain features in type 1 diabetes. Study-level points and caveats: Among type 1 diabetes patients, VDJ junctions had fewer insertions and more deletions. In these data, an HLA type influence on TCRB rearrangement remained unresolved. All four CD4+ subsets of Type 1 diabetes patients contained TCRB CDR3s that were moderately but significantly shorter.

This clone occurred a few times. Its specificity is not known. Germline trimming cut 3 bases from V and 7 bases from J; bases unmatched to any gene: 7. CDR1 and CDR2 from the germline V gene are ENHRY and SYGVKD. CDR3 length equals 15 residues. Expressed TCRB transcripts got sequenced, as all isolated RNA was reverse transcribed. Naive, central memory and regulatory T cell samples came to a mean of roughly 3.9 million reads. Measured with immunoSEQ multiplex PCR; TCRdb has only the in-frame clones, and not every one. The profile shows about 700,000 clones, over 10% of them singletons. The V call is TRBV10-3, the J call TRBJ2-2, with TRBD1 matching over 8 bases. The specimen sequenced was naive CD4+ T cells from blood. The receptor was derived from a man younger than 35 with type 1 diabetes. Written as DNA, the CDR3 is TGTGCCATCAGTGACGGCCAGGGGGCGGACGGGGAGCTGTTTTTT. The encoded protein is CAISDGQGADGELFF.